This T cell receptor (beta chain) was captured by sequencing in a study of PD-L1 blockade in urothelial cancer. Study at large: The authors examined blood 3 weeks (second dose) and 6 weeks after treatment start. There were a median of around 140,000 T cells in blood samples. The study, taken as a whole, reports: Clonality of blood TCR below the median before treatment predicted better survival.

This clone has only a few counts. What it binds is not known. The V gene end was trimmed by 7 bases and the J gene end by 4 bases; junction bases not matched to a gene: 13. There are 15 residues in the CDR3. The V gene's germline CDR1 is WNHNN and CDR2 SYGVQD (reference sequence). The repertoire was sequenced with immunoSEQ multiplex PCR; TCRdb's copy has only in-frame clones and lacks some. The sample yields 58,000 or so clones, 85% to 90% seen once. The TCR originated in a man between 50 and 59 years old with urothelial cancer. Sequences were derived from PBMCs, sampled around atezolizumab (anti-PD-L1) treatment. V and J are TRBV10-1 and TRBJ2-7, with 7 positions matching TRBD1. This chain's CDR3 is CASNQDRASRYEQYF. The CDR3 nucleotides read TGCGCCAGCAACCAAGACAGGGCTAGCCGATACGAGCAGTACTTC.